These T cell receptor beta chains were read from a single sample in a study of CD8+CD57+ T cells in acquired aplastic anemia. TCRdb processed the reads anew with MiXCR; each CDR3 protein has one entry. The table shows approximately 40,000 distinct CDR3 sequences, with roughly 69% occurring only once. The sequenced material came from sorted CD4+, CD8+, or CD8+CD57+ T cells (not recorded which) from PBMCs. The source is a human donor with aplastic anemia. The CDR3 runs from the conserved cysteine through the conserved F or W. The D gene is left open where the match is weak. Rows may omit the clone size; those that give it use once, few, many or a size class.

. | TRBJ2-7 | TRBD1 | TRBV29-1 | CSATGTGAFEQYF | TGCAGTGCGACCGGGACAGGGGCGTTTGAGCAGTACTTC
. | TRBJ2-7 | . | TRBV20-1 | CSARDPYGVTYEQYF | TGCAGTGCTAGAGATCCCTACGGAGTTACCTACGAGCAGTACTTC
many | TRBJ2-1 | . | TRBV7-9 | CASTLGGVSSYNEQFF | TGTGCCAGCACCCTAGGTGGGGTCAGCTCCTACAATGAGCAGTTCTTC
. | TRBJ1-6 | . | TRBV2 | CASGGYSPLHF | TGTGCCAGCGGGGGTTATTCACCCCTCCACTTT
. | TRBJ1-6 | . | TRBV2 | CASRPTHNSPLHF | TGTGCCAGCAGGCCGACACACAATTCACCCCTCCACTTT
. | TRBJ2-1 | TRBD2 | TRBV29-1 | CSTRTSSLSEQFF | TGCAGCACACGGACTAGCTCCCTCTCAGAGCAGTTCTTC
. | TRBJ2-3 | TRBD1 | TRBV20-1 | CSARAGTGRTDTQYF | TGCAGTGCTAGAGCCGGGACAGGACGCACAGATACGCAGTATTTT
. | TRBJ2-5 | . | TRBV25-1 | CASSWGGQLQETQYF | TGTGCCAGCAGTTGGGGGGGGCAACTTCAAGAGACCCAGTACTTC
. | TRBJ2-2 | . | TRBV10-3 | CAISESRGTGELFF | TGTGCCATCAGTGAGTCCCGGGGCACCGGGGAGCTGTTTTTT
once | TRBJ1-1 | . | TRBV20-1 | CSAREGRREAFF | TGCAGTGCTAGAGAAGGGCGACGTGAAGCTTTCTTT
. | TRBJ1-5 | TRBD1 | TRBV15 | CATSRDWDSSNQPQHF | TGTGCCACCAGCAGAGATTGGGACAGTAGCAATCAGCCCCAGCATTTT
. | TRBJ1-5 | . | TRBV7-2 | CASSVDRFQPQHF | TGTGCCAGCAGCGTCGACAGGTTTCAGCCCCAGCATTTT
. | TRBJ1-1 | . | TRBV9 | CASSVTSRGPTGTEAFF | TGTGCCAGCAGCGTAACTTCCAGGGGTCCGACAGGCACTGAAGCTTTCTTT
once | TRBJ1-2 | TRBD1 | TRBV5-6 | CASSRRVVQGGARYGYTF | TGTGCCAGCAGTCGACGCGTAGTTCAGGGGGGCGCTCGATATGGCTACACCTTC
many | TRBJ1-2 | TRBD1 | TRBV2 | CASIPGQVSYTF | TGTGCCAGCATACCGGGACAGGTTAGCTACACCTTC
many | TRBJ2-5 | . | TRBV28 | CASTLPGYQETQYF | TGTGCCAGCACCTTACCGGGGTACCAAGAGACCCAGTACTTC
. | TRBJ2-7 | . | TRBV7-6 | CASSLGDFYEQYF | TGTGCCAGCAGCTTAGGGGACTTTTACGAGCAGTACTTC
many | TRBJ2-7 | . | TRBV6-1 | CASSEQGQAYEQYF | TGTGCCAGCAGTGAACAGGGTCAAGCCTACGAGCAGTACTTC